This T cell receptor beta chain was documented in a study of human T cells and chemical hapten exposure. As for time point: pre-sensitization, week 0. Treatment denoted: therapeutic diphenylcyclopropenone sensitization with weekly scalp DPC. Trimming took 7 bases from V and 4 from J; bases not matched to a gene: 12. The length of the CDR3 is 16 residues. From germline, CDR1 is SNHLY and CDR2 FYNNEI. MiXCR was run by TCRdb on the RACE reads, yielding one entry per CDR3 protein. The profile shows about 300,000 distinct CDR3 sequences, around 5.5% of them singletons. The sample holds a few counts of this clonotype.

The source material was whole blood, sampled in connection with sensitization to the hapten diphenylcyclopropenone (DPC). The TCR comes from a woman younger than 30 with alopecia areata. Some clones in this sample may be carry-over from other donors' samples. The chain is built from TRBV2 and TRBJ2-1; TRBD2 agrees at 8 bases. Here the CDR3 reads CASKGPSGGLYNEQFF. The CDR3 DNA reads TGTGCCAGCAAGGGTCCCAGCGGGGGTCTATACAATGAGCAGTTCTTC.